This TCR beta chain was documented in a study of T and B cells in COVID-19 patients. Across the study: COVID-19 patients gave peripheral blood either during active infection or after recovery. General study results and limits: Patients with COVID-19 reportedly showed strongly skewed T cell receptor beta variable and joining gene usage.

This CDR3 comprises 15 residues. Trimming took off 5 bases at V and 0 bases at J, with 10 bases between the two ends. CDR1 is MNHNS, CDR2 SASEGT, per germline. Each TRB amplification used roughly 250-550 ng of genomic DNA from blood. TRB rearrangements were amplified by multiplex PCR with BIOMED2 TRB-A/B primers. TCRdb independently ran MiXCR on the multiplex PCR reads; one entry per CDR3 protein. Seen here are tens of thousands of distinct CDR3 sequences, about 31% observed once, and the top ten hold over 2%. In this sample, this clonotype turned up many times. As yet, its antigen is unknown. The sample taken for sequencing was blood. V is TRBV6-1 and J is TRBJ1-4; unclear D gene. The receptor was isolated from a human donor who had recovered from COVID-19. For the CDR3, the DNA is TGTGCCAGCAGTCCGGGCGAGGCAACTAATGAAAAACTGTTTTTT. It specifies CASSPGEATNEKLFF.